These 8 T cell receptor beta chains share one sample of origin, sequenced in a study of blood T cell repertoires in COVID-19. TCRdb's table, derived via immunoSEQ multiplex PCR, lists solely in-frame clones and lacks some. The table shows some 350,000 clones, with around 86% occurring only once. The specimen was peripheral blood. Source of these receptors: a human donor in a cohort sampled during active COVID-19.

This chain links TRBV5-6 with TRBJ1-2; no clear D. Trimming pared 4 bases from V and 8 bases from J, leaving 18 bases between. Germline V CDR1 and CDR2: SGHDT, YYEEEE. The length of the CDR3 is 14 residues. The CDR3 region is CASSPLKEEKGYTF. The CDR3 DNA reads TGTGCCAGCAGCCCCCTCAAGGAGGAAAAGGGCTACACCTTC.

The rearrangement uses TRBV7-3 and TRBJ2-1; no firm D call. This CDR3 is 13 amino acids long. Between the trimmed V and J ends, which lost 2 bases and 5 bases, there was a span of 7 bases. The germline V gene has CDR1 SGHTA and CDR2 FQGTGA. The CDR3 DNA sequence: TGTGCCAGCAGCTTAGGTCGAGACAATGAGCAGTTCTTC. Its translation is CASSLGRDNEQFF. Variable domain in full (rest from reference TRBV7-3 and TRBJ2-1): GAGVSQTPSNKVTEKGKYVELRCDPISGHTALYWYRQSLGQGPEFLIYFQGTGAADDSGLPNDRFFAVRPEGSVSTLKIQRTERGDSAVYLCASSLGRDNEQFFGPGTRLTVL.

The rearrangement links TRBV4-1 to TRBJ1-1, with 7 bases matching TRBD1. This CDR3 has 15 amino acids. J lost 5 bases, V lost 4 bases, and 10 bases had no gene match. Germline V gene sequence: CDR1 MGHRA, CDR2 YSYEKL. The CDR3: CASSPHQGGRTEAFF. In DNA form, the CDR3 reads TGCGCCAGCAGCCCCCATCAGGGGGGTCGGACTGAAGCTTTCTTT.

The rearrangement uses TRBV2 and TRBJ1-6; 7 nucleotides line up with TRBD1. The CDR3 loop spans 15 amino acids. Germline assignment: CDR1 SNHLY and CDR2 FYNNEI. The junction had 4 bases not matched to a gene; V was cut back by 2 bases and J by 6 bases. The CDR3, as DNA: TGTGCCAGCAGTGAATTTGGACAGGCTAATTCACCCCTCCACTTT. Its translation: CASSEFGQANSPLHF.

The rearrangement links TRBV28 to TRBJ1-6; D might be TRBD1 (6 bases). V was clipped by 2 bases and J by 5 bases, with 7 bases between them. Germline-derived CDR1 and CDR2 are MDHEN and SYDVKM. This CDR3 comprises 14 residues. The CDR3 nucleotides read TGTGCCAGCAGTTTAGCAGGGGATAATTCACCCCTCCACTTT. It codes for CASSLAGDNSPLHF.

The CDR3 loop reads CASRKGRVSSYNSPLHF. The CDR3 nucleotides are TGTGCCAGCAGAAAAGGCAGGGTTAGCTCCTATAATTCACCCCTCCACTTT. The chain uses TRBV7-2 and TRBJ1-6; TRBD1 might be the D (5 bases). Germline CDR1 is SGHTA and CDR2 is FQGNSA. There are 17 residues in the CDR3. V lost 6 bases to trimming and J lost 0 bases, with 15 bases between them.

The chain recombines TRBV6-5 with TRBJ2-7; D possibly corresponds to TRBD1 (6 bases). Germline V CDR1 and CDR2: MNHEY, SVGAGI. The length of the CDR3 is 15 residues. The V end lost 5 bases, the J end lost 1 base, and 15 bases lay between the germline ends. CDR3 nucleotide sequence: TGTGCCAGCAGTACCCCCAGGGGCGCATCCTACGAGCAGTACTTC. Translation gives CASSTPRGASYEQYF.

The rearrangement links TRBV19 to TRBJ2-6; D is unclear. Per the germline V gene, CDR1 is LNHDA and CDR2 is SQIVND (reference sequence). Trimming took 6 bases from V and 0 from J, leaving 9 bases between them. The CDR3 is made up of 15 amino acids. The chain's CDR3 is CASRSGRSGANVLTF. CDR3 DNA sequence: TGTGCCAGTAGATCGGGTCGCTCTGGGGCCAACGTCCTGACTTTC.